This is a list of T cell receptor beta chains from one sample in a study of OX40 agonist ivuxolimab in advanced cancers. Here immunoSEQ multiplex PCR was the method, and the copy in TCRdb shows in-frame clones only, minus some. The sample contains 70,000 or so clones, 88% of which appear only once. The source was CD4+ or CD8+ T cells sorted from blood, collected in a trial of the OX40 agonist ivuxolimab. Source of these receptors: an adult with an advanced solid tumor such as melanoma, head and neck, liver or kidney cancer. The CDR3 runs from the conserved cysteine through the conserved F or W. Each record gives: D gene, J gene, V gene, clone size, CDR3 DNA, CDR3 protein. D genes are given only for firm matches. For some rows the clone size is stated as once, few or many, or as a class when expanded; others skip it.

D gene: NA; J gene: TRBJ2-1; V gene: TRBV18; clone size: NA; CDR3 DNA: TGTGCCAGCTCACCACCTCACAATGAGCAGTTCTTC; CDR3 protein: CASSPPHNEQFF
D gene: NA; J gene: TRBJ1-1; V gene: TRBV12-5; clone size: NA; CDR3 DNA: TGTGCTAGTGGTTTGGCATCCGGGGGTGCAGCTTTCTTT; CDR3 protein: CASGLASGGAAFF
D gene: NA; J gene: TRBJ1-5; V gene: TRBV28; clone size: NA; CDR3 DNA: TGTGCCAGCCAGCGGGGCAATCAGCCCCAGCATTTT; CDR3 protein: CASQRGNQPQHF
D gene: NA; J gene: TRBJ1-1; V gene: TRBV6-5; clone size: NA; CDR3 DNA: TGTGCCAGCAGTTACTTCGAGAACACTGAAGCTTTCTTT; CDR3 protein: CASSYFENTEAFF
D gene: NA; J gene: TRBJ2-3; V gene: TRBV5-1; clone size: NA; CDR3 DNA: TGCGCCAGCAGCTTGGGGTCTAAGCCCGCAGATACGCAGTATTTT; CDR3 protein: CASSLGSKPADTQYF
D gene: TRBD1; J gene: TRBJ2-3; V gene: TRBV19; clone size: once; CDR3 DNA: TGTGCCAGTACCAGAACGGACAGGTTTTCAGATACGCAGTATTTT; CDR3 protein: CASTRTDRFSDTQYF
D gene: TRBD1; J gene: TRBJ2-2; V gene: TRBV4-1; clone size: once; CDR3 DNA: TGCGCCAGCAGCCGGTCCTACCGGACAGGGTCCAACACCGGGGAGCTGTTTTTT; CDR3 protein: CASSRSYRTGSNTGELFF
D gene: NA; J gene: TRBJ1-1; V gene: TRBV7-9; clone size: NA; CDR3 DNA: TGTGCCAGCAGCTTAACGACAGTGAACACTGAAGCTTTCTTT; CDR3 protein: CASSLTTVNTEAFF
D gene: TRBD1; J gene: TRBJ2-7; V gene: TRBV6-6; clone size: NA; CDR3 DNA: TGTGCCAGCAGTAGACAGGGGTCCTACGAGCAGTACTTC; CDR3 protein: CASSRQGSYEQYF
D gene: TRBD1; J gene: TRBJ1-1; V gene: TRBV2; clone size: NA; CDR3 DNA: TGTGCCAGCATGTCGACAGGGGGGAGCACTGAAGCTTTCTTT; CDR3 protein: CASMSTGGSTEAFF
D gene: NA; J gene: TRBJ1-4; V gene: TRBV5-4; clone size: NA; CDR3 DNA: TGTGCCAGCAGCTTGACCAGGACAGATGAAAAACTGTTTTTT; CDR3 protein: CASSLTRTDEKLFF
D gene: TRBD1; J gene: TRBJ2-7; V gene: TRBV6-6; clone size: NA; CDR3 DNA: TGTGCCAGCAGCCTCCGGGACAGCTACGAGCAGTACTTC; CDR3 protein: CASSLRDSYEQYF
D gene: NA; J gene: TRBJ2-1; V gene: TRBV30; clone size: NA; CDR3 DNA: TGTGCCTACTTGGGTTCGGGGTTCAGCTCCTACAATGAGCAGTTCTTC; CDR3 protein: CAYLGSGFSSYNEQFF
D gene: NA; J gene: TRBJ1-1; V gene: TRBV7-6; clone size: once; CDR3 DNA: TGTGCCAGCAGCTCCCCAACTGTCGCTGAAGCTTTCTTT; CDR3 protein: CASSSPTVAEAFF
D gene: NA; J gene: TRBJ2-7; V gene: TRBV5-4; clone size: NA; CDR3 DNA: TGTGCCAGCAGCACAGTGGGAGTTGGGGAGCAGTACTTC; CDR3 protein: CASSTVGVGEQYF
D gene: NA; J gene: TRBJ2-3; V gene: TRBV11-1; clone size: NA; CDR3 DNA: TGTGCCAGCAGCCGTCGGGTACAGACTGGGACTAGCACAGATACGCAGTATTTT; CDR3 protein: CASSRRVQTGTSTDTQYF
D gene: TRBD1; J gene: TRBJ2-7; V gene: TRBV27; clone size: NA; CDR3 DNA: TGTGCCAGCAGTTTATCCGGGACAGGGGCCTACGAGCAGTACTTC; CDR3 protein: CASSLSGTGAYEQYF
D gene: NA; J gene: TRBJ2-1; V gene: TRBV6-1; clone size: NA; CDR3 DNA: TGTGCCAGCATCCGCGTCAGAGGCTACAATGAGCAGTTCTTC; CDR3 protein: CASIRVRGYNEQFF
D gene: NA; J gene: TRBJ2-7; V gene: TRBV6-6; clone size: NA; CDR3 DNA: TGTGCCAGCAGACAAATCGGGGCGCTAACCTACGAGCAGTACTTC; CDR3 protein: CASRQIGALTYEQYF
D gene: TRBD2; J gene: TRBJ2-6; V gene: TRBV7-3; clone size: NA; CDR3 DNA: TGTGCCAGCAGCTCCGCCGGGACTACCTCTGGGGCCAACGTCCTGACTTTC; CDR3 protein: CASSSAGTTSGANVLTF
D gene: NA; J gene: TRBJ2-3; V gene: TRBV4-1; clone size: NA; CDR3 DNA: TGCGCCAGCAGCCAAGGGTTGATTGGGGGCACAGATACGCAGTATTTT; CDR3 protein: CASSQGLIGGTDTQYF
D gene: NA; J gene: TRBJ2-2; V gene: TRBV6-6; clone size: NA; CDR3 DNA: TGTGCCAGCAGAAACAGGGTGAACACCGGGGAGCTGTTTTTT; CDR3 protein: CASRNRVNTGELFF
D gene: NA; J gene: TRBJ2-3; V gene: TRBV2; clone size: NA; CDR3 DNA: TGTGCCACCCGACGGGAGTCAGATACGCAGTATTTT; CDR3 protein: CATRRESDTQYF
D gene: NA; J gene: TRBJ1-2; V gene: TRBV4-3; clone size: NA; CDR3 DNA: TGCGCCAGCAGCCAAGATCACAGGGATCATGACTATGGCTACACCTTC; CDR3 protein: CASSQDHRDHDYGYTF
D gene: TRBD2; J gene: TRBJ2-2; V gene: TRBV28; clone size: NA; CDR3 DNA: TGTGCCAGCAGTTTAAGGCAAACGGGGGGTTGGACCGGGGAGCTGTTTTTT; CDR3 protein: CASSLRQTGGWTGELFF
D gene: NA; J gene: TRBJ2-3; V gene: TRBV18; clone size: NA; CDR3 DNA: TGTGCCAGCTCCCTTCGCTCAACAGATACGCAGTATTTT; CDR3 protein: CASSLRSTDTQYF
D gene: NA; J gene: TRBJ2-2; V gene: TRBV28; clone size: NA; CDR3 DNA: TGTGCCAGCCTTACACACACAGGGTCCGGGGAGCTGTTTTTT; CDR3 protein: CASLTHTGSGELFF
D gene: NA; J gene: TRBJ1-2; V gene: TRBV30; clone size: NA; CDR3 DNA: TGTGCCTGGAGTTTAACCTCCAACTATGGCTACACCTTC; CDR3 protein: CAWSLTSNYGYTF
D gene: NA; J gene: TRBJ1-1; V gene: TRBV4-3; clone size: NA; CDR3 DNA: TGCGCCAGCAGCCCCGACAGTGGGGCCATGAACACTGAAGCTTTCTTT; CDR3 protein: CASSPDSGAMNTEAFF
D gene: NA; J gene: TRBJ2-5; V gene: TRBV5-1; clone size: NA; CDR3 DNA: TGCGCCAGCAGCTCAGGACCGTCAGGAAAAGAGACCCAGTACTTC; CDR3 protein: CASSSGPSGKETQYF
D gene: NA; J gene: TRBJ1-1; V gene: TRBV28; clone size: NA; CDR3 DNA: TGTGCCAGCAGTTCATCGGGACGATTGAAAGCTTTCTTT; CDR3 protein: CASSSSGRLKAFF
D gene: NA; J gene: TRBJ2-7; V gene: TRBV6-5; clone size: NA; CDR3 DNA: TGTGCCAGCAGACCCTCCGGGACACCCTACGAGCAGTACTTC; CDR3 protein: CASRPSGTPYEQYF
D gene: NA; J gene: TRBJ2-2; V gene: TRBV6-4; clone size: NA; CDR3 DNA: TGTGCCAGCACCCTAAGAGGGACGGTCAACACCGGGGAGCTGTTTTTT; CDR3 protein: CASTLRGTVNTGELFF
D gene: TRBD1; J gene: TRBJ1-2; V gene: TRBV10-3; clone size: NA; CDR3 DNA: TGTGCCATCAGCGCCTCGGACAGGGGGCAAGATGGCTACACCTTC; CDR3 protein: CAISASDRGQDGYTF
D gene: TRBD2; J gene: TRBJ2-5; V gene: TRBV7-8; clone size: NA; CDR3 DNA: TGTGCCAGCAGCTTAGGGCGGGGACTAGCGGCCGGCCAAGAGACCCAGTACTTC; CDR3 protein: CASSLGRGLAAGQETQYF
D gene: NA; J gene: TRBJ2-5; V gene: TRBV5-1; clone size: NA; CDR3 DNA: TGCGCCAGCAGCTTGGGGCCCGGTGAGACCCAGTACTTC; CDR3 protein: CASSLGPGETQYF
D gene: NA; J gene: TRBJ2-1; V gene: TRBV9; clone size: NA; CDR3 DNA: TGTGCCAGCAGCGTAGTAGGCGAACAGGGAATCTACAATGAGCAGTTCTTC; CDR3 protein: CASSVVGEQGIYNEQFF
D gene: TRBD2; J gene: TRBJ2-4; V gene: TRBV7-9; clone size: NA; CDR3 DNA: TGTGCCAGCAGCTCCACGGCGGGAGGGGCCAAAAACATTCAGTACTTC; CDR3 protein: CASSSTAGGAKNIQYF
D gene: NA; J gene: TRBJ1-1; V gene: TRBV18; clone size: once; CDR3 DNA: TGTGCCAGCTCACCATCTGGCTCCCCGGGCACTGAAGCTTTCTTT; CDR3 protein: CASSPSGSPGTEAFF
D gene: NA; J gene: TRBJ2-3; V gene: TRBV6-5; clone size: NA; CDR3 DNA: TGTGCCAGCGGGTTCGGACAGTACACAGATACGCAGTATTTT; CDR3 protein: CASGFGQYTDTQYF
D gene: NA; J gene: TRBJ1-3; V gene: TRBV6-1; clone size: once; CDR3 DNA: TGTGCCAGCAGTGGAACGGTCTCTGGAAACACCATATATTTT; CDR3 protein: CASSGTVSGNTIYF
D gene: NA; J gene: TRBJ2-2; V gene: TRBV5-5; clone size: NA; CDR3 DNA: TGTGCCAGCAGCTTGAGTCAGTCCCCGGGAGGGGAGCTGTTTTTT; CDR3 protein: CASSLSQSPGGELFF
D gene: TRBD1; J gene: TRBJ1-2; V gene: TRBV27; clone size: NA; CDR3 DNA: TGTGCCAGCAGTTTATATGTGAGGGCAGGGGGCCCTTTACCCTATGGCTACACCTTC; CDR3 protein: CASSLYVRAGGPLPYGYTF
D gene: NA; J gene: TRBJ2-7; V gene: TRBV20-1; clone size: NA; CDR3 DNA: TGCAGTGCTAGAGATCTTGCCTCGCAGTACTTC; CDR3 protein: CSARDLASQYF
D gene: TRBD2; J gene: TRBJ2-7; V gene: TRBV5-4; clone size: NA; CDR3 DNA: TGTGCCAGCAGCTTACTAGCGGGGGGGACCATTGCCTACGAGCAGTACTTC; CDR3 protein: CASSLLAGGTIAYEQYF
D gene: TRBD1; J gene: TRBJ2-5; V gene: TRBV28; clone size: NA; CDR3 DNA: TGTGCCAGCAGTTTCGCAACAGGGGTGGGAGAGACCCAGTACTTC; CDR3 protein: CASSFATGVGETQYF
D gene: TRBD1; J gene: TRBJ1-5; V gene: TRBV5-1; clone size: NA; CDR3 DNA: TGCGCCAGCAGCTTAACAGGGGGCGCTGGGCAGCCCCAGCATTTT; CDR3 protein: CASSLTGGAGQPQHF